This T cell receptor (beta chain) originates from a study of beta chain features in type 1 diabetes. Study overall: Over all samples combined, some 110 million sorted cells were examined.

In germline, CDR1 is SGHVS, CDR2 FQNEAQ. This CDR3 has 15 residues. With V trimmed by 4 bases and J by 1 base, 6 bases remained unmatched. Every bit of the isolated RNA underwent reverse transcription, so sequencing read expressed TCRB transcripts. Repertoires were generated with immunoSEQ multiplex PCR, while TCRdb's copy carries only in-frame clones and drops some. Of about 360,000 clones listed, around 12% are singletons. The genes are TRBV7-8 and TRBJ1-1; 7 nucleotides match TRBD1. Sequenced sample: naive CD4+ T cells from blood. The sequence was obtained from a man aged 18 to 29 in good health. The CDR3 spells CASSSPTGPNTEAFF. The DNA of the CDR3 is TGTGCCAGCAGCTCTCCGACAGGGCCGAACACTGAAGCTTTCTTT. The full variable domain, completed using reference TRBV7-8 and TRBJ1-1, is GAGVSQSPRYKVAKRGQDVALRCDPISGHVSLFWYQQALGQGPEFLTYFQNEAQLDKSGLPSDRFFAERPEGSVSTLKIQRTQQEDSAVYLCASSSPTGPNTEAFFGQGTRLTVV.